The clone carrying this T cell receptor (beta chain) appeared a few times. Trimming cost V 1 base and J 8 bases, with 20 bases left between them. The CDR3 has 16 amino acids. Per the germline V gene, CDR1 is LGHDT and CDR2 is YNNKEL (reference sequence). This entry comes from a study of blood T cell repertoires in COVID-19. Across the whole study: The study drew acute and convalescent COVID-19 samples from the United States, Italy and Spain. From T cells, B-cell-depleted T cells, or PBMCs came the material, which was cDNA or gDNA.

Per the original data handling: Using reference gene primer amplification, nucleated cell counts were estimated. Clones were sequenced by immunoSEQ multiplex PCR, and TCRdb holds only the in-frame ones, with some missing. V, J and clone size are taken as reported in that table, and D and trimming were inferred from the DNA itself. The repertoire has tens of thousands of clones, approximately 80% of them found once; the top ten carry around 20%. Material for sequencing was peripheral blood. The genes are TRBV3-1 (or the pseudogene TRBV3-2) and TRBJ1-2, with D uncertain. The clonotype comes from a human donor with active or convalescent COVID-19. The donor label of this sample is uncertain. In DNA, the CDR3 is TGTGCCAGCAGCCAAGTCCTTTCTTCAGGATTCAGGGGCTACACCTTC. It yields the protein CASSQVLSSGFRGYTF.